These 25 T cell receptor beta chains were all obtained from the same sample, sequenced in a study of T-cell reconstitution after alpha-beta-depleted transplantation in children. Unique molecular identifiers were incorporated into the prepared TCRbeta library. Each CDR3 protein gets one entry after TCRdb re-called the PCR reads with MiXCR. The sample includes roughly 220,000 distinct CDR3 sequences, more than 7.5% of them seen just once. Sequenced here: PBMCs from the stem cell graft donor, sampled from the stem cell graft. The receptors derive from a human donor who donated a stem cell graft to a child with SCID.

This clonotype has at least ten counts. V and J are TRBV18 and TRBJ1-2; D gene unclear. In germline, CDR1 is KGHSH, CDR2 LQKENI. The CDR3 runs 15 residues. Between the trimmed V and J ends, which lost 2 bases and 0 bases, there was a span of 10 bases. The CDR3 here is CASSPTGVANYGYTF. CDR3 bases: TGTGCCAGCTCACCAACCGGGGTTGCTAACTATGGCTACACCTTC.

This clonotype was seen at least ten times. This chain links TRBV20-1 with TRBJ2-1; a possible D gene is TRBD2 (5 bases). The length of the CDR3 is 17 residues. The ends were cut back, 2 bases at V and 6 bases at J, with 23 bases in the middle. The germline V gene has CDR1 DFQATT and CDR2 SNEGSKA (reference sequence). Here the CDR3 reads CSARQTTRSSSRNEQFF. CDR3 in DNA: TGCAGTGCTAGACAAACTACTAGGTCTAGCTCCCGCAATGAGCAGTTCTTC.

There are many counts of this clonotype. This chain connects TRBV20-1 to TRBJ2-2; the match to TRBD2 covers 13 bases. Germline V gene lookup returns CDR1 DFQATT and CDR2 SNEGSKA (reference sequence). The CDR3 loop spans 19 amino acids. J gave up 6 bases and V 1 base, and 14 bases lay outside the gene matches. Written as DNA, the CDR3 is TGCAGTGCTAGAGTAACTAGCGGGGGGGCCCGGTCGAGGTCCGGGGAGCTGTTTTTT. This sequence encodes CSARVTSGGARSRSGELFF.

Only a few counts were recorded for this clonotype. The CDR3 sequence is CASSLYAGASPNYQETQYF. CDR3 sequence (DNA): TGCGCCAGCAGCTTATACGCGGGAGCGAGCCCAAATTACCAAGAGACCCAGTACTTC. The chain couples TRBV5-1 to TRBJ2-5; 7 nucleotides agree with TRBD2. Germline values: CDR1 SGHRS, CDR2 YFSETQ. This CDR3 comprises 19 residues. The V and J ends lost 2 bases and 0 bases, in that order; junction bases with no gene match: 16.

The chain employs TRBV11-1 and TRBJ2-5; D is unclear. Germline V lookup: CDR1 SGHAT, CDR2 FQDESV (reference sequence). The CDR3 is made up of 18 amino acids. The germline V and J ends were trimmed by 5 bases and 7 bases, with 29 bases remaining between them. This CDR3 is CASSRKWLVSGSSGTQYF. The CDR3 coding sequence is TGTGCCAGCAGCCGAAAATGGCTAGTGTCTGGGTCGTCGGGGACCCAGTACTTC.

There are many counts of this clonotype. This CDR3 reads CASSLDRGNQPQHF. DNA for the CDR3: TGCGCCAGCAGCCTAGACAGGGGCAATCAGCCCCAGCATTTT. The chain is built from TRBV5-1 and TRBJ1-5; 7 positions match TRBD1. Germline CDR1 is SGHRS and CDR2 is YFSETQ. Trimming removed 4 bases from V and 2 bases from J; junction bases left unmatched: 3. This CDR3 is built from 14 residues.

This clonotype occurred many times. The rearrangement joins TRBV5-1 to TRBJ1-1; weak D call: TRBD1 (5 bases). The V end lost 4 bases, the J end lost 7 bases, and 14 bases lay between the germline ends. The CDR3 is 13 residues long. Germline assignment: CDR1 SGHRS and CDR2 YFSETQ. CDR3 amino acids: CASSRGAEGEAFF. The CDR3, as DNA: TGCGCCAGCAGCAGGGGCGCGGAAGGTGAAGCTTTCTTT.

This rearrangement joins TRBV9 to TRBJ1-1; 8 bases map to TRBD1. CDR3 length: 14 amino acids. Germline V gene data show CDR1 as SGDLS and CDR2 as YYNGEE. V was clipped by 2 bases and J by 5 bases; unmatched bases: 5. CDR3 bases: TGTGCCAGCAGCGTCGGACAGGGATTGACTGAAGCTTTCTTT. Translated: CASSVGQGLTEAFF.

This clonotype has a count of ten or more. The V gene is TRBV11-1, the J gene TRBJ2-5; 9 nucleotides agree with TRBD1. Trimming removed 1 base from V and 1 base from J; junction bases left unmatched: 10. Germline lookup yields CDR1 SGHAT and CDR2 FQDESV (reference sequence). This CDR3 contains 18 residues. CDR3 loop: CASSLGDREVFFQETQYF. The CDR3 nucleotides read TGTGCCAGCAGCTTAGGGGACAGGGAGGTCTTTTTCCAAGAGACCCAGTACTTC.

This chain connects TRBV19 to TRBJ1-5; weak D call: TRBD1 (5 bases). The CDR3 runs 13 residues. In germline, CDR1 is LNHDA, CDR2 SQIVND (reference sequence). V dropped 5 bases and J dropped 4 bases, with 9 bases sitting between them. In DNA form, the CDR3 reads TGTGCCAGTAGTTTACAGGCGAATCAGCCCCAGCATTTT. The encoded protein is CASSLQANQPQHF. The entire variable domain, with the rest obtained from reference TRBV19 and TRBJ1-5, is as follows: DGGITQSPKYLFRKEGQNVTLSCEQNLNHDAMYWYRQDPGQGLRLIYYSQIVNDFQKGDIAEGYSVSREKKESFPLTVTSAQKNPTAFYLCASSLQANQPQHFGDGTRLSIL.

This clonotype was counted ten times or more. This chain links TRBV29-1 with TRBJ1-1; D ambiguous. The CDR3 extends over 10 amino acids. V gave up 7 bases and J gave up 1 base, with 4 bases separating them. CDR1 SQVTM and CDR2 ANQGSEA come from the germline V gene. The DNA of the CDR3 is TGCAGCGGTCAGAACACTGAAGCTTTCTTT. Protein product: CSGQNTEAFF.

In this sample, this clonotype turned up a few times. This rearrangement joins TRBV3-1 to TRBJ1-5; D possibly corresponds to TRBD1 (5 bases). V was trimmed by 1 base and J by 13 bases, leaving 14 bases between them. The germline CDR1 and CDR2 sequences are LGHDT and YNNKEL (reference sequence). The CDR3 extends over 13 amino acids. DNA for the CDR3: TGTGCCAGCAGCCAAGGGGGGTCCACTTTTCAGCATTTT. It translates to CASSQGGSTFQHF.

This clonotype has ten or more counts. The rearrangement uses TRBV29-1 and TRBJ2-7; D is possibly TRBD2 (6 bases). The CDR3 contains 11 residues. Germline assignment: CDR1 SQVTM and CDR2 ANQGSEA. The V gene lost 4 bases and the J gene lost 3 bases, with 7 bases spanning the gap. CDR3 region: CSVGGNYEQYF. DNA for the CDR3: TGCAGCGTTGGCGGGAACTACGAGCAGTACTTC.

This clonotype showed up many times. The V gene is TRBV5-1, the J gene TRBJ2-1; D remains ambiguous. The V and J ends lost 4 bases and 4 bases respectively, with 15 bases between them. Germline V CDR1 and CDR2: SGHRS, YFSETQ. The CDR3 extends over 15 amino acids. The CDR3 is CASSQLRGRYNEQFF. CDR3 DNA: TGCGCCAGCAGCCAGCTTCGAGGCAGATACAATGAGCAGTTCTTC.

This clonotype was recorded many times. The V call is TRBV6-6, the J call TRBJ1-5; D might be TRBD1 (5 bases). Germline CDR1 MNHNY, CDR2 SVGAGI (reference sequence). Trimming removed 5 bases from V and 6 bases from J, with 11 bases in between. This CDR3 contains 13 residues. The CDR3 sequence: CASSRARGQPQHF. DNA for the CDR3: TGTGCCAGCAGTAGGGCTAGGGGTCAGCCCCAGCATTTT.

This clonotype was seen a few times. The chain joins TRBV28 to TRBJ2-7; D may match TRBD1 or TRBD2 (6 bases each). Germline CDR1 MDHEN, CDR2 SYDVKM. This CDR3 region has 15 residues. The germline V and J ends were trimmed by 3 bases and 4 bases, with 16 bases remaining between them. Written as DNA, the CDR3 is TGTGCCAGCAGTTTTCAGAGGAGGGGGGCTTACGAGCAGTACTTC. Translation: CASSFQRRGAYEQYF.

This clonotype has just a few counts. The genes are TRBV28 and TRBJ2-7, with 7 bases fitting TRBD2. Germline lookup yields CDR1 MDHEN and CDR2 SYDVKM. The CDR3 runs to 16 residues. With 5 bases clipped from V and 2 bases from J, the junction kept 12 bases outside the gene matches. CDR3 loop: CASSPGGGFRTYEQYF. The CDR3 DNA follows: TGTGCCAGCAGTCCTGGGGGGGGGTTTAGAACCTACGAGCAGTACTTC. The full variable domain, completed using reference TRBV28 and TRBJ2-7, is DVKVTQSSRYLVKRTGEKVFLECVQDMDHENMFWYRQDPGLGLRLIYFSYDVKMKEKGDIPEGYSVSREKKERFSLILESASTNQTSMYLCASSPGGGFRTYEQYFGPGTRLTVT.

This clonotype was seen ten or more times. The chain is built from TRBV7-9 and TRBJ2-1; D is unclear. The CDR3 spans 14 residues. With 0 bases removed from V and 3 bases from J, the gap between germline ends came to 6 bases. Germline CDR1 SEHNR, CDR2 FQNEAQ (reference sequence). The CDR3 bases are TGTGCCAGCAGCTTAGCAGGCAACTACAATGAGCAGTTCTTC. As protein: CASSLAGNYNEQFF.

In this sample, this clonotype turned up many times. In DNA, the CDR3 is TGTGCCAGCAGCTTAGGGACTAGCCCATGGGATGAGCAGTTCTTC. It codes for CASSLGTSPWDEQFF. The chain uses TRBV7-3 and TRBJ2-1, with TRBD2 matching over 9 bases. Germline-derived CDR1 and CDR2 are SGHTA and FQGTGA. There are 15 residues in the CDR3. The V and J ends lost 2 bases and 8 bases, in that order; junction bases with no gene match: 7.

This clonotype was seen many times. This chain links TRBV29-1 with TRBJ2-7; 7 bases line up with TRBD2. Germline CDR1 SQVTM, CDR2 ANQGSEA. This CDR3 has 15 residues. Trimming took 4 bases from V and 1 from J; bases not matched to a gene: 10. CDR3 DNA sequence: TGCAGCGTTGCCCTGGGGGGGTCCCTATCCTACGAGCAGTACTTC. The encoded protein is CSVALGGSLSYEQYF.

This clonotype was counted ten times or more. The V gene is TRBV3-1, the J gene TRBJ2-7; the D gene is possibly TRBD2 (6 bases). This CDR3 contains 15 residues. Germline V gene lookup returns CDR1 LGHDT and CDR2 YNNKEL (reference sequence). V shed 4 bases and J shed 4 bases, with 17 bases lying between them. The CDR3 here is CASSLLSSGGYEQYF. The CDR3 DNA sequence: TGTGCCAGCAGCCTTCTGAGTAGCGGTGGTTACGAGCAGTACTTC.

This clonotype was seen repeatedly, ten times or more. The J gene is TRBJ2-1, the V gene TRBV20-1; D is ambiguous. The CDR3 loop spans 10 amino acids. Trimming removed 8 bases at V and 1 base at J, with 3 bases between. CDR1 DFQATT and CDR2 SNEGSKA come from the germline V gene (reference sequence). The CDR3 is CSPSYNEQFF. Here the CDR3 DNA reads TGCAGTCCTTCCTACAATGAGCAGTTCTTC.

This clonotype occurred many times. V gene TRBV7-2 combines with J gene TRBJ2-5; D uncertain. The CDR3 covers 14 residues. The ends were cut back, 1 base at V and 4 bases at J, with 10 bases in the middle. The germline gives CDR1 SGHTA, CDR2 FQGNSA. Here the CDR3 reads CASSLVQLGETQYF. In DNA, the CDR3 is TGTGCCAGCAGCTTAGTGCAGCTTGGAGAGACCCAGTACTTC.

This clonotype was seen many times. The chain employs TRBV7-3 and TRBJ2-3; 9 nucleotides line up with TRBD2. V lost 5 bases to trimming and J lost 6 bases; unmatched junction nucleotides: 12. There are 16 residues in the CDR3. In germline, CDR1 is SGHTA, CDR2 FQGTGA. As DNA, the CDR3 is TGTGCCAGCAGCCTCTATCCGGGACTAGCATATGATACGCAGTATTTT. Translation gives CASSLYPGLAYDTQYF. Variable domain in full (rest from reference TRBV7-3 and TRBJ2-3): GAGVSQTPSNKVTEKGKYVELRCDPISGHTALYWYRQSLGQGPEFLIYFQGTGAADDSGLPNDRFFAVRPEGSVSTLKIQRTERGDSAVYLCASSLYPGLAYDTQYFGPGTRLTVL.

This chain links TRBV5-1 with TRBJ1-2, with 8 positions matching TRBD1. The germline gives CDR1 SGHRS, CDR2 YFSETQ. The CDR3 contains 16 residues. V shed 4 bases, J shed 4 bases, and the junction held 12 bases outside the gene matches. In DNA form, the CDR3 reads TGCGCCAGCAGCGCGAACGCCTACGGACAGGGCTATGGCTACACCTTC. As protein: CASSANAYGQGYGYTF.